This T cell receptor beta chain was retrieved from a study of beta chain features in type 1 diabetes. The wider study: Similarity in age, gender and cell yields was seen between patients and healthy donors.

Investigators reverse transcribed all isolated RNA, so they sequenced expressed TCRB transcripts. Clones were sequenced by immunoSEQ multiplex PCR, and TCRdb holds only the in-frame ones, with some missing. Of approximately 340,000 clones listed, around 16% are singletons. This clone was observed a few times. The source material was naive CD4+ T cells from blood. The source is a woman aged 18-35 years in good health.

CDR3 loop: CASSGDGNQPQHF. CDR3 in DNA: TGTGCCAGTAGTGGAGACGGAAATCAGCCCCAGCATTTT. The rearrangement links TRBV19 to TRBJ1-5, with D unresolved. The CDR3 consists of 13 residues. Trimming removed 5 bases from V and 4 bases from J, with 9 bases in between. CDR1 and CDR2 from the germline V gene are LNHDA and SQIVND (reference sequence).